The source of this T cell receptor beta chain is a study of T cell responses to AZD1222 COVID-19 vaccine. Germline V gene data show CDR1 as SEHNR and CDR2 as FQNEAQ (reference sequence). This CDR3 is built from 15 residues. V lost 5 bases and J 7 bases, leaving 17 bases between the germline ends. Study-level findings and limits: The study identified only five to seven AZD1222 recipients as seropositive at baseline. Compared with day 0, the breadth and depth of the Spike-specific TCR repertoire rose significantly after two doses of AZD1222. The CD4 TCRs associated with vaccination extended across spike and predominated at 160-218 and 743-854.

Profiled with immunoSEQ multiplex PCR; TCRdb holds only in-frame clones, not every one. The sample comprises around 110,000 clones, about 91% of which are singletons, and around 1.4% rests with the top ten. A word on this clone: Its antigen remains unidentified.

The chain has TRBV7-9 and TRBJ1-4, with D possibly being TRBD1 (6 bases). The starting material was peripheral blood, obtained 28 days after the second AZD1222 dose. The sequence was collected from an adult who received the AZD1222 COVID-19 vaccine. CDR3: CASSGEGEESEKLFF. CDR3 bases: TGTGCCAGCAGCGGCGAGGGGGAGGAGAGTGAAAAACTGTTTTTT. The full variable domain, in which reference TRBV7-9 and TRBJ1-4 provide the parts outside the CDR3, is DTGVSQNPRHKITKRGQNVTFRCDPISEHNRLYWYRQTLGQGPEFLTYFQNEAQLEKSRLLSDRFSAERPKGSFSTLEIQRTEQGDSAMYLCASSGEGEESEKLFFGSGTQLSVL.